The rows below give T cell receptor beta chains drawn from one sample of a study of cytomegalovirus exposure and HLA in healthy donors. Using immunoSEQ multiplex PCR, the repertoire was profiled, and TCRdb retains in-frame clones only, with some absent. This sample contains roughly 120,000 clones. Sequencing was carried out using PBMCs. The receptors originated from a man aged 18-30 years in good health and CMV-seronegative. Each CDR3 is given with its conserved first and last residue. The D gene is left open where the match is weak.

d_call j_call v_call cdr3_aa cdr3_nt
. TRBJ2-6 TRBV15 CATLLRGSSGANVLTF TGTGCCACCTTGCTACGGGGATCCTCTGGGGCCAACGTCCTGACTTTC
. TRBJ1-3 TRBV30 CAWSVALSGNTIYF TGTGCCTGGAGTGTAGCCCTCTCTGGAAACACCATATATTTT
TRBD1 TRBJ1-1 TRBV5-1 CASSRGTGEAFF TGCGCCAGCAGCCGAGGGACAGGTGAAGCTTTCTTT
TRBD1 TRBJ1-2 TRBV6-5 CASSYRGHGYTF TGTGCCAGCAGCTACAGGGGGCATGGCTACACCTTC
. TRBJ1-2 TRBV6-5 CASSYLGDNYGYTF TGTGCCAGCAGTTACCTCGGGGATAACTATGGCTACACCTTC
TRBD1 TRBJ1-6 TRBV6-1 CASSARQGNNSPLHF TGTGCCAGCAGTGCCAGACAGGGCAATAATTCACCCCTCCACTTT
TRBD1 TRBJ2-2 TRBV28 CASLDRGLNTGELFF TGTGCCAGTTTGGACAGGGGACTAAACACCGGGGAGCTGTTTTTT
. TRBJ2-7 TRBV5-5 CASYRDLPGYEQYF TGTGCCAGCTACAGGGACCTCCCAGGGTACGAGCAGTACTTC
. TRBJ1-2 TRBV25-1 CASSGLGLGGRALSSYTF TGTGCCAGCAGTGGACTAGGACTAGGCGGCAGGGCCCTCTCCAGCTACACCTTC
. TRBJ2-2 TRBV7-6 CASSLVGAGPGELFF TGTGCCAGCAGCTTAGTGGGGGCAGGGCCCGGGGAGCTGTTTTTT
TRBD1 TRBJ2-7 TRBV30 CAWSYNTGTAFYEQYF TGTGCCTGGAGTTACAACACCGGGACAGCCTTTTACGAGCAGTACTTC
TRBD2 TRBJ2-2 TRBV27 CASSLSRIAAGGGELFF TGTGCCAGCAGTTTATCCCGAATAGCTGCGGGAGGCGGGGAGCTGTTTTTT
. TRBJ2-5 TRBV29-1 CSVSGSEGETQYF TGCAGCGTCTCGGGGTCGGAGGGGGAGACCCAGTACTTC
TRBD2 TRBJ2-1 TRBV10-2 CASGRTSKRGNEQFF TGCGCCAGCGGCAGGACTAGCAAAAGGGGCAATGAGCAGTTCTTC
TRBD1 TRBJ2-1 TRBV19 CASSIGQGDYNEQFF TGTGCCAGTAGTATAGGACAGGGGGATTACAATGAGCAGTTCTTC
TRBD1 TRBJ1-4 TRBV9 CASSVAGGFEKLFF TGTGCCAGCAGCGTAGCAGGGGGTTTTGAAAAACTGTTTTTT
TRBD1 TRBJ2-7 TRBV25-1 CASSALGTGDHEQYF TGTGCCAGCAGTGCCCTGGGGACAGGGGATCACGAGCAGTACTTC
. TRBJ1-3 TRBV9 CASSVAIRGGSVGNTIYF TGTGCCAGCAGCGTAGCGATAAGGGGGGGATCGGTTGGAAACACCATATATTTT
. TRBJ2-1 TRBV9 CASSVAVYNEQFF TGTGCCAGCAGCGTGGCGGTATACAATGAGCAGTTCTTC
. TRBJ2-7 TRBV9 CASSVAPAYEQYF TGTGCCAGCAGCGTAGCCCCAGCCTACGAGCAGTACTTC
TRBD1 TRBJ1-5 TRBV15 CATSRAHGQGEPQHF TGTGCCACCAGCAGAGCTCACGGACAGGGGGAGCCCCAGCATTTT
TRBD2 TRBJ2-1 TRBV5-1 CASSPSGTAYNEQFF TGCGCCAGCAGCCCTAGCGGGACTGCCTACAATGAGCAGTTCTTC
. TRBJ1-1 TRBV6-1 CASSEERNTEAFF TGTGCCAGCAGTGAAGAGCGGAACACTGAAGCTTTCTTT
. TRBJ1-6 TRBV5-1 CASSLDQTGYSPLHF TGCGCCAGCAGCTTGGACCAGACGGGATATTCACCCCTCCACTTT
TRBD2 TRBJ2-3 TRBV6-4 CASSVSGGTDTQYF TGTGCCAGCAGTGTTAGCGGGGGGACAGATACGCAGTATTTT
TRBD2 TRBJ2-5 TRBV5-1 CASSLVLLAGGRQETQYF TGCGCCAGCAGCTTGGTCCTGCTAGCGGGGGGCCGCCAAGAGACCCAGTACTTC
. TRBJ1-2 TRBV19 CASSFDKFRGGYTF TGTGCCAGTAGTTTCGACAAGTTCAGGGGTGGCTACACCTTC
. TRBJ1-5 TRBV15 CATSRDLTGTFQPQHF TGTGCCACCAGCAGAGATCTAACAGGGACCTTTCAGCCCCAGCATTTT
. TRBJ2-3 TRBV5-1 CASSLADRSSTDTQYF TGCGCCAGCAGCTTGGCTGACAGGTCTAGCACAGATACGCAGTATTTT
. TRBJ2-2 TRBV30 CAWSDRLGPGELFF TGTGCCTGGAGTGACAGGTTGGGTCCCGGGGAGCTGTTTTTT
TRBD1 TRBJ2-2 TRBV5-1 CASRPTGTGSTGELFF TGCGCCAGCAGACCGACCGGGACAGGGAGCACCGGGGAGCTGTTTTTT
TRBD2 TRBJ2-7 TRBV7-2 CASSLVTSGRGEQYF TGTGCCAGCAGCTTAGTGACCAGCGGGAGGGGAGAGCAGTACTTC
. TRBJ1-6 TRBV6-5 CASSVSGGYNSPLHF TGTGCCAGCAGTGTTAGCGGGGGCTATAATTCACCCCTCCACTTT
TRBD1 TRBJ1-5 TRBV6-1 CASSDRVGQPQHF TGTGCCAGCAGCGACAGGGTGGGTCAGCCCCAGCATTTT
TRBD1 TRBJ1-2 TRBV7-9 CASSLARQGKVGYTF TGTGCCAGCAGCTTAGCGAGACAGGGGAAAGTAGGCTACACCTTC
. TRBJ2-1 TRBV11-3 CASSVERGAEREQFF TGTGCCAGCAGCGTCGAAAGGGGCGCCGAGCGAGAGCAGTTCTTC
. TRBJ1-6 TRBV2 CASIYMGEGYSPLHF TGTGCCAGCATTTACATGGGTGAGGGTTATTCACCCCTCCACTTT
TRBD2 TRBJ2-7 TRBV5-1 CASSYTTASGYPYEQYF TGCGCCAGCAGCTACACCACAGCTAGCGGATATCCCTACGAGCAGTACTTC
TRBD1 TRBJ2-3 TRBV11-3 CASSLESGGPPDTQYF TGTGCCAGCAGCTTAGAGTCAGGGGGCCCTCCAGATACGCAGTATTTT
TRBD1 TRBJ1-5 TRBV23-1 CASSCFGQGNGPWSNQPQHF TGCGCCAGCAGTTGTTTCGGACAGGGAAATGGCCCTTGGAGCAATCAGCCCCAGCATTTT
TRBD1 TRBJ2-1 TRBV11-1 CASRGTGGNEQFF TGTGCCTCCCGGGGGACAGGAGGGAATGAGCAGTTCTTC
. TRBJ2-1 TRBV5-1 CASSSGDNYNEQFF TGCGCCAGCAGCTCCGGGGACAACTACAATGAGCAGTTCTTC
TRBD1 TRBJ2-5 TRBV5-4 CASSPTGGGETQYF TGTGCCAGCAGCCCGACAGGGGGCGGAGAGACCCAGTACTTC
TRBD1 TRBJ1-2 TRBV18 CASSPEGAVYGYTF TGTGCCAGCTCACCCGAGGGGGCGGTCTATGGCTACACCTTC
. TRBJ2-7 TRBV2 CASERETYEQYF TGTGCCAGCGAGAGAGAGACTTACGAGCAGTACTTC
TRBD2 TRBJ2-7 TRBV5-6 CASSLSGVHEQYF TGTGCCAGCAGTCTTAGCGGGGTCCACGAGCAGTACTTC
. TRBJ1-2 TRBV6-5 CASSYRNREQAF TGTGCCAGCAGTTACCGTAACAGGGAGCAAGCCTTC
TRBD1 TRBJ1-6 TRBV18 CASSPGGRTGGSPLHF TGTGCCAGCTCACCGGGGGGACGGACAGGGGGTTCACCCCTCCACTTT
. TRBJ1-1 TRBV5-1 CASSLIRGGETEAFF TGCGCCAGCAGCTTGATCCGAGGAGGGGAGACTGAAGCTTTCTTT